This T cell receptor beta chain is drawn from a study of T cells after yellow fever vaccination. About the study: Fractions with few cells were prepared using SMART-Seq v4 Ultra Low Input. Study findings and constraints: Reappearance after the booster was seen for most primary-vaccination clones, at roughly 96% CD4 and 70% to 90% CD8.

This clonotype was recorded a few times. Its antigen is still unknown. The V gene end was trimmed by 5 bases and the J gene end by 10 bases; junction bases not matched to a gene: 3. The CDR3 has 12 amino acids. Germline-derived CDR1 and CDR2 are MNHEY and SVGEGT. Each CDR3 protein gets one entry after TCRdb re-called the 5' RACE reads with MiXCR. The sample has 610,000 or so distinct CDR3 sequences, roughly an eighth seen once; the top ten hold about 15%. This receptor was obtained from a man aged 30 to 39 who received the YFV17D yellow fever vaccine. The V and J genes are TRBV6-2 or TRBV6-3 and TRBJ2-2, with 8 bases that match TRBD2. The material was PBMCs, obtained on the day of the yellow fever booster vaccination. The CDR3: CASSQLAEELFF. The CDR3 DNA reads as TGTGCCAGCAGTCAACTAGCGGAGGAGCTGTTTTTT.